The 10 T cell receptor beta chains below come from one sample, sequenced in a study of blood T cell repertoires in COVID-19. This table comes from immunoSEQ multiplex PCR, and its TCRdb copy is limited to in-frame clones, with some not included. The data hold approximately 330,000 clones, with 90% observed a single time. The material sequenced was peripheral blood. The receptors were sampled from a middle-aged woman with COVID-19, enrolled during active disease.

The chain carries TRBV14 and TRBJ1-6; D ambiguous. This CDR3 contains 15 residues. The V end was cut by 1 base, the J end by 14 bases, with 18 bases between. The germline V gene encodes CDR1 SGHDN and CDR2 FVKESK. The CDR3 coding sequence is TGTGCCAGCAGCCAAGGGTTGCACCAGCGTTTCGCCCTCCACTTT. This codes for CASSQGLHQRFALHF.

The chain couples TRBV14 to TRBJ1-2; 7 bases align to TRBD1. Germline CDR1 SGHDN, CDR2 FVKESK. The V and J ends lost 2 bases and 4 bases, in that order; junction bases with no gene match: 7. This CDR3 has 15 residues. The CDR3 DNA is TGTGCCAGCAGCCAACTTCAACAGGGGATCTATGGCTACACCTTC. Protein: CASSQLQQGIYGYTF.

The chain carries TRBV10-3 and TRBJ1-4, with D unclear. Between the trimmed V and J ends, which lost 10 bases and 8 bases, there was a span of 20 bases. The length of the CDR3 is 14 residues. From germline, CDR1 is ENHRY and CDR2 SYGVKD. The CDR3 sequence is CATQTSGRMEKLFF. The CDR3 coding sequence is TGTGCCACCCAAACCAGTGGGCGTATGGAAAAACTGTTTTTT.

V usage is TRBV6-5 and J usage is TRBJ1-3; maybe TRBD1 (5 bases). From germline, CDR1 is MNHEY and CDR2 SVGAGI. The V gene lost 7 bases and the J gene lost 0 bases, with 13 bases spanning the gap. CDR3 length: 15 residues. In DNA form, the CDR3 reads TGTGCCAGCAAACATCAGGGATACTCTGGAAACACCATATATTTT. It codes for CASKHQGYSGNTIYF.

This chain connects TRBV24-1 to TRBJ2-7; maybe TRBD2 (6 bases). CDR1 KGHDR and CDR2 SFDVKD come from the germline V gene. V gave up 5 bases and J gave up 5 bases, with 15 bases separating them. The CDR3 runs 14 residues. The chain's CDR3 is CATSGDLRPHEQYF. The CDR3 DNA is TGTGCCACCAGTGGGGACTTAAGACCTCACGAGCAGTACTTC.

This rearrangement joins TRBV7-2 to TRBJ1-1; D ambiguous. The CDR3 is made up of 11 amino acids. Germline CDR1 reads SGHTA; CDR2 reads FQGNSA. The V end lost 4 bases, the J end lost 11 bases, and 11 bases lay between the germline ends. The CDR3 DNA reads as TGTGCCAGCAGCTCCTCGGACTGGGCTTTCTTT. It is translated as CASSSSDWAFF. The complete variable domain, with remaining parts taken from reference TRBV7-2 and TRBJ1-1, reads GAGVSQSPSNKVTEKGKDVELRCDPISGHTALYWYRQSLGQGLEFLIYFQGNSAPDKSGLPSDRFSAERTGGSVSTLTIQRTQQEDSAVYLCASSSSDWAFFGQGTRLTVV.

This chain connects TRBV5-1 to TRBJ1-2, with D hard to call. The germline V gene encodes CDR1 SGHRS and CDR2 YFSETQ. The CDR3 covers 15 residues. Trimming stripped 0 bases from V and 5 bases from J, with 14 bases between. DNA of the CDR3: TGCGCCAGCAGCTTGGGACTCCAAGCCGGGTATGGCTACACCTTC. Its translation is CASSLGLQAGYGYTF.

The table lists this clone with a count of one. The chain links TRBV6-6 to TRBJ1-6; no reliable D call. The CDR3 extends over 15 amino acids. The ends were cut back, 7 bases at V and 8 bases at J, with 18 bases in the middle. Germline values: CDR1 MNHNY, CDR2 SVGAGI (reference sequence). CDR3 protein: CASTTRLGGDSPLHF. The CDR3 nucleotides read TGTGCCAGCACCACAAGACTTGGAGGAGATTCACCCCTCCACTTT.

The chain recombines TRBV10-3 with TRBJ2-5, with TRBD1 as a possible D gene (5 bases). The ends were cut back, 3 bases at V and 7 bases at J, with 15 bases in the middle. Germline V lookup: CDR1 ENHRY, CDR2 SYGVKD. The CDR3 runs 14 residues. In nucleotides, the CDR3 is TGTGCCATCAGTGATGATGCAGGGCCCGGGACCCAGTACTTC. It is translated as CAISDDAGPGTQYF.

The chain carries TRBV24-1 and TRBJ1-1; TRBD1 might be the D (5 bases). Per germline, CDR1 KGHDR and CDR2 SFDVKD. Trimming took 4 bases from V and 5 from J, leaving 16 bases between them. There are 15 residues in the CDR3. CDR3: CATSEEPGPRTEAFF. The DNA of the CDR3 is TGTGCCACCAGTGAGGAGCCAGGGCCGAGGACTGAAGCTTTCTTT.